This note documents a single TCR beta chain sequence. This sample stems from a study of blood T cell repertoires in COVID-19. The CDR3 loop spans 15 amino acids. Between the trimmed V and J ends, which lost 4 bases and 6 bases, there was a span of 14 bases. The germline gives CDR1 SGHRS, CDR2 YFSETQ. As handled by the study authors: The assay estimated nucleated cells by amplifying reference gene primers. The data were produced by immunoSEQ multiplex PCR, yet TCRdb's version contains in-frame clones alone and is incomplete. V and J calls plus clone size are reproduced from that table; the DNA served to infer D and trimming. The sample records a few hundred thousand clones, around 82% being singletons. In Cohort 3, a recovered donor had either two negative PCRs, clearance, or symptom resolution.

The rearrangement uses TRBV5-1 and TRBJ1-6; perhaps TRBD1 as D (6 bases). Sequencing used PBMCs or T cells enriched from blood (not recorded which). The receptor was isolated from a man in his fifties or sixties who had recovered from COVID-19. The CDR3 spells CASSPERTANSPLHF. The CDR3 bases are TGCGCCAGCAGCCCGGAAAGGACAGCTAATTCACCCCTCCACTTT.